This TCR beta chain was obtained from a study of response to subunit inactivated influenza vaccine. Whole-study results and caveats: The authors suggested that few new T cells are recruited per seasonal influenza vaccination.

This clonotype turned up a few times. Its specificity is not known. Germline V gives CDR1 SGDLS, CDR2 YYNGEE. The CDR3 totals 15 residues. Trimming left V 3 bases short and J 6 bases short, with 13 bases between. MiXCR, applied by TCRdb to the RT-PCR reads, yields one record per CDR3 protein. The table records roughly 630,000 distinct CDR3 sequences, 14% of them present only once. J is TRBJ1-6 and V is TRBV9; no firm D call. This TCR was recovered from a man in his fifties or sixties who received an inactivated influenza vaccine. Sequenced here: PBMCs from blood, sampled around two weeks before vaccination. CDR3 DNA sequence: TGTGCCAGCAGCGCGACGCTAGCGTCTAATTCACCCCTCCACTTT. Translation: CASSATLASNSPLHF.